This TCR beta chain is drawn from a study of T cells in Graves' hyperthyroidism and ophthalmopathy. Findings of the study overall: Separating ophthalmopathy from stable hyperthyroidism was achieved by a 13 V-J model.

The sample holds many counts of this clonotype. Its antigen is still unknown. PBMCs stemmed from less than 13 ml fresh peripheral blood. TCR beta CDR3 region amplification was performed from RNA transcripts. With the HTBI primer set, the TCR CDR3 went through a first round of RT-PCR. From the multiplex PCR reads, TCRdb called clonotypes with MiXCR, one entry per CDR3 protein. The sample lists some 700,000 distinct CDR3 sequences, 15% to 20% occurring once. This receptor was taken from a middle-aged man with Graves' hyperthyroidism. Material: blood.

The CDR3 here is CASSPGQGAAEAFF. The CDR3 nucleotides are TGTGCCAGCAGCCCCGGACAGGGGGCGGCTGAAGCTTTCTTT. The V gene is TRBV12-3 or TRBV12-4, the J gene TRBJ1-1; 11 bases fit TRBD1. V lost 6 bases to trimming and J lost 6 bases; unmatched junction nucleotides: 6. The CDR3 has 14 amino acids.